Below are 32 T cell receptor beta chains sequenced from a single sample in a study of blood T cell repertoires in COVID-19. Sequencing used immunoSEQ multiplex PCR; TCRdb keeps in-frame clones, though not all of them. The table lists around 110,000 clones, about nine tenths of them singletons, with under 2% in the top ten. Sequences were obtained from peripheral blood. The receptors shown here come from a human donor with active COVID-19. The donor label of this sample is uncertain.

This clone occurred once. V gene TRBV4-1 combines with J gene TRBJ1-2, with D maybe TRBD1 (6 bases). Trimming took 4 bases from V and 0 from J, leaving 15 bases between them. The germline V gene encodes CDR1 MGHRA and CDR2 YSYEKL. The CDR3 loop spans 16 amino acids. The CDR3 region has the DNA TGCGCCAGCAGCCCCTCCGGTGGGACAACTAACTATGGCTACACCTTC. Its protein is CASSPSGGTTNYGYTF.

The V call is TRBV3-1 (or the pseudogene TRBV3-2), the J call TRBJ2-7; no reliable D call. The CDR3 extends over 16 amino acids. V lost 1 base and J 5 bases, leaving 18 bases between the germline ends. Per the germline V gene, CDR1 is LGHDT and CDR2 is YNNKEL (reference sequence). The CDR3 is CASSQVAPGVRNEQYF. The CDR3 region has the DNA TGTGCCAGCAGCCAAGTGGCCCCAGGCGTAAGGAACGAGCAGTACTTC.

This clone was seen just once. The gene calls are TRBV7-9 and TRBJ1-1; TRBD1 agrees at 9 bases. Unmatched junction bases numbered 9, after V lost 6 bases and J lost 4 bases. In germline, CDR1 is SEHNR, CDR2 FQNEAQ (reference sequence). The CDR3 spans 15 residues. CDR3 region: CASRGQGRVGTEAFF. The CDR3 DNA sequence: TGTGCCAGCAGAGGACAGGGGCGAGTCGGCACTGAAGCTTTCTTT.

The gene calls are TRBV5-6 and TRBJ2-7; 9 bases agree with TRBD1. The CDR3 consists of 15 residues. Unmatched junction bases numbered 4, after V lost 0 bases and J lost 3 bases. Germline CDR1 and CDR2: SGHDT and YYEEEE. Written as DNA, the CDR3 is TGTGCCAGCAGCTTGGAACACAGGGGGCTCTACGAGCAGTACTTC. Translating it yields CASSLEHRGLYEQYF. The full variable domain, rest sourced from reference TRBV5-6 and TRBJ2-7, is DAGVTQSPTHLIKTRGQQVTLRCSPKSGHDTVSWYQQALGQGPQFIFQYYEEEERQRGNFPDRFSGHQFPNYSSELNVNALLLGDSALYLCASSLEHRGLYEQYFGPGTRLTVT.

The rearrangement uses TRBV9 and TRBJ2-7; TRBD1 matches at 12 bases. V lost 4 bases to trimming and J lost 4 bases; unmatched junction nucleotides: 3. This CDR3 is built from 14 residues. Germline-derived CDR1 and CDR2 are SGDLS and YYNGEE. This CDR3 is CASSRGQGAYEQYF. CDR3 sequence (DNA): TGTGCCAGCAGCAGGGGACAGGGGGCTTACGAGCAGTACTTC.

The chain is built from TRBV24-1 and TRBJ2-5; 7 bases agree with TRBD1. V shed 7 bases, J shed 1 base, and the junction held 2 bases outside the gene matches. Germline V gene sequence: CDR1 KGHDR, CDR2 SFDVKD. This CDR3 spans 13 amino acids. The CDR3 sequence is CATRGDSQETQYF. CDR3 nucleotides: TGTGCCACCAGAGGGGACAGCCAAGAGACCCAGTACTTC.

The rearrangement joins TRBV2 to TRBJ1-2, with TRBD1 matching over 10 bases. Per germline, CDR1 SNHLY and CDR2 FYNNEI. The CDR3 totals 15 residues. The junction had 6 bases not matched to a gene; V was cut back by 3 bases and J by 5 bases. The CDR3 DNA reads as TGTGCCAGCAGTGACCGGGACAGGGGCCTATATGGCTACACCTTC. Protein product: CASSDRDRGLYGYTF.

This chain connects TRBV4-1 to TRBJ1-2, with TRBD1 matching over 7 bases. The CDR3 length is 14 residues. V trimming: 5 bases; J trimming: 1 base; junction bases outside the gene matches: 4. Germline lookup yields CDR1 MGHRA and CDR2 YSYEKL. Written as DNA, the CDR3 is TGCGCCAGCAGCGCAGGGGGTGGTAACTATGGCTACACCTTC. Encoded protein: CASSAGGGNYGYTF.

This chain connects TRBV5-1 to TRBJ2-1; D is possibly TRBD1 (5 bases). The V gene lost 0 bases and the J gene lost 1 base, with 11 bases spanning the gap. The CDR3 has 16 amino acids. Germline CDR1 and CDR2: SGHRS and YFSETQ. The CDR3: CASSLVVGASYNEQFF. The CDR3 nucleotides are TGCGCCAGCAGCTTGGTGGTAGGGGCGTCCTACAATGAGCAGTTCTTC.

This rearrangement joins TRBV4-3 to TRBJ2-7; D remains ambiguous. The length of the CDR3 is 15 residues. The V end was cut by 1 base, the J end by 3 bases, with 13 bases between. Germline V lookup: CDR1 LGHNA, CDR2 YSLEER. CDR3 nucleotides: TGCGCCAGCAGCCAAGTTATCGGCCCTAGCTACGAGCAGTACTTC. This gives the protein CASSQVIGPSYEQYF.

The chain couples TRBV7-2 to TRBJ2-3; unclear D gene. This CDR3 has 14 amino acids. The V gene's germline CDR1 is SGHTA and CDR2 FQGNSA. The ends were cut back, 7 bases at V and 1 base at J, with 12 bases in the middle. The CDR3 here is CASTLFLGTDTQYF. As DNA, the CDR3 is TGTGCCAGCACCCTATTTTTGGGCACAGATACGCAGTATTTT.

The chain is built from TRBV6-6 and TRBJ1-6, with D maybe TRBD1 (6 bases). Trimming shortened V by 6 bases and J by 9 bases, and 12 bases separated the two germline ends. From germline, CDR1 is MNHNY and CDR2 SVGAGI (reference sequence). This CDR3 is built from 13 residues. CDR3 DNA: TGTGCCAGCAGACAGGGTGAGTTTTCACCCCTCCACTTT. This translates into CASRQGEFSPLHF.

The chain employs TRBV5-5 and TRBJ1-1; D uncertain. This CDR3 contains 13 residues. In germline, CDR1 is SGHKS, CDR2 YYEKEE (reference sequence). The ends were cut back, 3 bases at V and 3 bases at J, with 9 bases in the middle. In DNA form, the CDR3 reads TGTGCCAGCAGCTGGAGCTTAGACACTGAAGCTTTCTTT. This encodes CASSWSLDTEAFF.

This rearrangement joins TRBV28 to TRBJ1-1; no definite D call. This CDR3 comprises 14 residues. Germline lookup yields CDR1 MDHEN and CDR2 SYDVKM. V shed 5 bases and J shed 7 bases, with 17 bases lying between them. This CDR3 is CASSPPHTSGEAFF. CDR3 coding DNA: TGTGCCAGCAGTCCCCCCCACACTTCAGGTGAAGCTTTCTTT.

The rearrangement links TRBV4-3 to TRBJ2-2; 11 nucleotides align to TRBD2. The CDR3 is made up of 17 amino acids. Germline V gene data show CDR1 as LGHNA and CDR2 as YSLEER. After removal of 3 bases from V and 6 bases from J, the junction contained 9 bases not matched to a gene. The CDR3 DNA is TGCGCCAGCAGCCAGGAAATAGCGGGGGGGCCCTCCGGGGAGCTGTTTTTT. It codes for CASSQEIAGGPSGELFF.

The chain combines TRBV28 with TRBJ2-5; 10 bases are shared with TRBD2. The germline V gene encodes CDR1 MDHEN and CDR2 SYDVKM. The length of the CDR3 is 15 residues. With 7 bases clipped from V and 5 bases from J, the junction kept 10 bases outside the gene matches. The CDR3 reads CASTPQRGGRETQYF. DNA for the CDR3: TGTGCCAGCACCCCCCAGCGGGGGGGCCGTGAGACCCAGTACTTC.

The J gene is TRBJ2-1, the V gene TRBV7-2, with 9 bases identical to TRBD1. The CDR3 extends over 17 amino acids. The germline CDR1 and CDR2 sequences are SGHTA and FQGNSA. Trimming took 6 bases from V and 1 from J; bases not matched to a gene: 10. The CDR3 reads CASSPTGDRASYNEQFF. The CDR3 DNA is TGTGCCAGCAGTCCCACTGGGGACAGGGCATCCTACAATGAGCAGTTCTTC.

V and J are TRBV5-1 and TRBJ1-4; D might be TRBD1 (5 bases). V gave up 3 bases and J gave up 4 bases, with 22 bases separating them. The CDR3 extends over 18 amino acids. CDR1 SGHRS and CDR2 YFSETQ come from the germline V gene. CDR3 loop: CASSSESGRGSFNEKLFF. Written as DNA, the CDR3 is TGCGCCAGCAGCTCCGAATCGGGGAGGGGCTCCTTTAATGAAAAACTGTTTTTT.

The rearrangement uses TRBV9 and TRBJ2-1; 7 bases match TRBD1. The CDR3 covers 16 residues. Per germline, CDR1 SGDLS and CDR2 YYNGEE. J gave up 5 bases and V 2 bases, and 10 bases lay outside the gene matches. As DNA, the CDR3 is TGTGCCAGCAGCGTTACCCAGGGGGTTATGAACAATGAGCAGTTCTTC. Protein product: CASSVTQGVMNNEQFF.

This sequence joins TRBV5-8 and TRBJ1-2, with 7 positions matching TRBD1. The CDR3 is made up of 17 amino acids. Germline V gene data show CDR1 as SGHTS and CDR2 as YDEGEE. J lost 4 bases, V lost 2 bases, and 14 bases had no gene match. The CDR3 nucleotides are TGTGCCAGCAGCTTACTCAAGGGGGCCCAAGCCTCCTATGGCTACACCTTC. Amino acid sequence: CASSLLKGAQASYGYTF.

The chain couples TRBV19 to TRBJ1-5; D may be TRBD1 (6 bases). Deletions cut 5 bases from V and 0 bases from J, with 11 bases between. Germline loops: CDR1 LNHDA, CDR2 SQIVND (reference sequence). The CDR3 covers 15 residues. CDR3 region: CASSPQGTSNQPQHF. The CDR3 bases are TGTGCCAGTAGTCCTCAGGGGACTAGCAATCAGCCCCAGCATTTT.

The chain uses TRBV5-1 and TRBJ2-7, with 8 bases matching TRBD1. The CDR3 sequence is 14 residues long. V dropped 2 bases and J dropped 6; count of bases not matched to a gene: 7. Germline assignment: CDR1 SGHRS and CDR2 YFSETQ. The CDR3 DNA reads as TGCGCCAGCAGCTTAACTCAGGGGGCGGGCGAGCAGTACTTC. Translating gives CASSLTQGAGEQYF.

The chain recombines TRBV19 with TRBJ2-5, with D possibly matching TRBD2 (6 bases). Germline CDR1 reads LNHDA; CDR2 reads SQIVND (reference sequence). This CDR3 region has 16 residues. V was pared by 5 bases and J by 5 bases, with 21 bases between. The CDR3 DNA reads TGTGCCAGTAGTGCGCGCGGAGGGGAATCTAGGGAGACCCAGTACTTC. Protein product: CASSARGGESRETQYF.

The chain carries TRBV5-1 and TRBJ2-3; D perhaps matches TRBD2 (5 bases). V shed 1 base and J shed 2 bases, with 11 bases lying between them. The CDR3 sequence is 15 residues long. Germline values: CDR1 SGHRS, CDR2 YFSETQ. The CDR3 reads CASSLSFRDTDTQYF. DNA for the CDR3: TGCGCCAGCAGCTTGAGTTTCCGGGACACAGATACGCAGTATTTT.

V usage is TRBV10-3 and J usage is TRBJ1-6; D gene unclear. Germline-derived CDR1 and CDR2 are ENHRY and SYGVKD. The CDR3 has 15 amino acids. Trimming stripped 6 bases from V and 7 bases from J, with 16 bases between. CDR3 sequence (DNA): TGTGCCATCAGGAAGAGGCTAGGCGACAATTCACCCCTCCACTTT. The encoded protein is CAIRKRLGDNSPLHF.

A single count supports this clone. The chain carries TRBV7-9 and TRBJ2-7; D perhaps matches TRBD2 (5 bases). This CDR3 is 14 amino acids long. V was clipped by 4 bases and J by 0 bases, with 10 bases between them. Germline V gene data show CDR1 as SEHNR and CDR2 as FQNEAQ (reference sequence). The CDR3 DNA follows: TGTGCCAGCAGCTCCCCAGAGGGCTCCTACGAGCAGTACTTC. Translation: CASSSPEGSYEQYF.

The V and J genes are TRBV12-3 or TRBV12-4 and TRBJ2-5; the D is unclear. Between the trimmed V and J ends, which lost 3 bases and 4 bases, there was a span of 3 bases. CDR3 length: 11 amino acids. CDR3 DNA sequence: TGTGCCAGCAGTTTTCGAGAGACCCAGTACTTC. This encodes CASSFRETQYF.

The rearrangement uses TRBV19 and TRBJ2-7; D remains ambiguous. Looked up from germline, CDR1 is LNHDA and CDR2 is SQIVND (reference sequence). The V end was cut by 4 bases, the J end by 2 bases, with 9 bases between. There are 13 residues in the CDR3. For the CDR3, the DNA is TGTGCCAGTAGTAAACCCCCTACCTACGAGCAGTACTTC. Translated: CASSKPPTYEQYF.

This clone showed up just a few times. The rearrangement joins TRBV4-1 to TRBJ2-6, with D uncertain. V lost 1 base and J 4 bases, leaving 8 bases between the germline ends. Germline V gene data show CDR1 as MGHRA and CDR2 as YSYEKL. This CDR3 spans 15 amino acids. This CDR3 is CASSQAVAGANVLTF. CDR3 coding DNA: TGCGCCAGCAGCCAAGCAGTCGCCGGGGCCAACGTCCTGACTTTC.

This chain uses TRBV6-5 with TRBJ1-5; TRBD1 matches 7 bases. Germline trimming cut 5 bases from V and 0 bases from J; bases unmatched to any gene: 4. The V gene's germline CDR1 is MNHEY and CDR2 SVGAGI. This CDR3 has 15 residues. Written as DNA, the CDR3 is TGTGCCAGCAGTCCCGGGACAGTTAGCAATCAGCCCCAGCATTTT. The encoded protein is CASSPGTVSNQPQHF.

V is TRBV4-2 and J is TRBJ2-3, with TRBD2 matching over 11 bases. CDR3 length: 18 amino acids. Germline CDR1 and CDR2: LGHNA and YNFKEQ. With 4 bases clipped from V and 5 bases from J, the junction kept 14 bases outside the gene matches. The CDR3: CASSRNPLAGGDGDTQYF. CDR3 DNA: TGTGCCAGCAGCCGCAACCCCCTAGCGGGGGGAGATGGAGATACGCAGTATTTT.

The chain employs TRBV6-5 and TRBJ2-7, with 10 bases matching TRBD1. The CDR3 runs to 13 residues. The V gene's germline CDR1 is MNHEY and CDR2 SVGAGI. V lost 7 bases and J lost 6; bases outside the gene matches: 6. The CDR3 spells CASNPRDRGEQYF. The CDR3 region has the DNA TGTGCCAGCAACCCCCGGGACAGGGGCGAGCAGTACTTC.